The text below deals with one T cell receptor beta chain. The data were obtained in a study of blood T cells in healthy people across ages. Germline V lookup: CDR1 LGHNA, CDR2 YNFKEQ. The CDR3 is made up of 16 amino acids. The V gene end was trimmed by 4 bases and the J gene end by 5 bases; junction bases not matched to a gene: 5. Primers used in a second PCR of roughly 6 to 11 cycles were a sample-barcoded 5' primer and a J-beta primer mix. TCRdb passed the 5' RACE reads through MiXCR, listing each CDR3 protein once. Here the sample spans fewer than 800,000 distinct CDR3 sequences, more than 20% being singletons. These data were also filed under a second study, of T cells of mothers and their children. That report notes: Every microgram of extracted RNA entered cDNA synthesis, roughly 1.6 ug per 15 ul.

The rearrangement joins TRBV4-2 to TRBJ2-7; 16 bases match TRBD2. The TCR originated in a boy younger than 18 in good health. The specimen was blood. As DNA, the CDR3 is TGTGCCAGCAGCCCGGGGACTAGCGGGAGGGTCGACGAGCAGTACTTC. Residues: CASSPGTSGRVDEQYF.